The 24 T cell receptor beta chains below all came from one sample that was sequenced in a study of blood T cell repertoires in COVID-19. This table comes from immunoSEQ multiplex PCR, and its TCRdb copy is limited to in-frame clones, with some not included. The sample has approximately 230,000 clones, about 88% seen once. The sample consisted of peripheral blood. These receptors all come from a woman in her forties who had recovered from COVID-19.

This chain links TRBV6-5 with TRBJ1-6; 7 bases line up with TRBD1. Germline V CDR1 and CDR2: MNHEY, SVGAGI. The ends lost 6 bases at V and 8 bases at J; junction bases unmatched: 7. This CDR3 contains 14 residues. The CDR3 nucleotides are TGTGCCAGCAGCGGGGACAGTAACTATTCACCCCTCCACTTT. Its protein is CASSGDSNYSPLHF.

The table lists this clone with a count of one. The V gene is TRBV18, the J gene TRBJ2-2, with D maybe TRBD1 (6 bases). Trimming left V 2 bases short and J 6 bases short, with 16 bases between. The CDR3 has 16 amino acids. The germline V gene has CDR1 KGHSH and CDR2 LQKENI. The CDR3 here is CASSPISAKGAGELFF. The CDR3, as DNA: TGTGCCAGCTCACCAATTTCAGCCAAGGGGGCCGGGGAGCTGTTTTTT. The entire variable domain, with the rest obtained from reference TRBV18 and TRBJ2-2, is as follows: NAGVMQNPRHLVRRRGQEARLRCSPMKGHSHVYWYRQLPEEGLKFMVYLQKENIIDESGMPKERFSAEFPKEGPSILRIQQVVRGDSAAYFCASSPISAKGAGELFFGEGSRLTVL.

This chain uses TRBV19 with TRBJ2-3; maybe TRBD1 (6 bases). CDR3 size: 15 residues. CDR1 is LNHDA and CDR2 is SQIVND in the germline V gene (reference sequence). Trimming took off 5 bases at V and 6 bases at J, with 18 bases between the two ends. The CDR3 reads CASSQSGVGWDTQYF. CDR3 DNA: TGTGCCAGTAGTCAGTCAGGGGTCGGATGGGATACGCAGTATTTT.

In regard to this clone: Other DNA sequences in the sample encode the same CDR3. This chain connects TRBV28 to TRBJ1-3; D is unclear. The length of the CDR3 is 14 residues. V was trimmed by 4 bases and J by 0 bases, leaving 7 bases between them. Germline loops: CDR1 MDHEN, CDR2 SYDVKM. The CDR3 protein is CASSSRSSGNTIYF. The CDR3, as DNA: TGTGCCAGCAGTTCTCGCAGCTCTGGAAACACCATATATTTT.

The J gene is TRBJ2-3, the V gene TRBV7-2, with D unclear. In germline, CDR1 is SGHTA, CDR2 FQGNSA. The ends were cut back, 4 bases at V and 14 bases at J, with 19 bases in the middle. The CDR3 spans 13 residues. The CDR3 DNA reads as TGTGCCAGCAGCTCCCAGACCGTCGGGTTTTCGTATTTT. Residues: CASSSQTVGFSYF.

The chain is built from TRBV5-1 and TRBJ1-2, with a weak D call TRBD1 (5 bases). Trimming took off 4 bases at V and 0 bases at J, with 13 bases between the two ends. The CDR3 totals 15 residues. Looked up from germline, CDR1 is SGHRS and CDR2 is YFSETQ. The CDR3 DNA is TGCGCCAGCAGCGCGGCGGCAGGGACTAACTATGGCTACACCTTC. As protein: CASSAAAGTNYGYTF.

The chain uses TRBV7-2 and TRBJ2-7, with 8 bases aligning to TRBD2. This CDR3 region has 15 residues. V shed 4 bases, J shed 1 base, and the junction held 6 bases outside the gene matches. Looked up from germline, CDR1 is SGHTA and CDR2 is FQGNSA. The CDR3 loop is CASSYGLAVSYEQYF. Written as DNA, the CDR3 is TGTGCCAGCAGCTACGGACTAGCAGTTTCCTACGAGCAGTACTTC.

The J gene is TRBJ2-3, the V gene TRBV19, with TRBD2 identical over 11 bases. V was pared by 8 bases and J by 2 bases, with 9 bases of the junction left unmatched. Germline V CDR1 and CDR2: LNHDA, SQIVND (reference sequence). The CDR3 loop spans 16 amino acids. The CDR3 sequence: CASAPLAGGYTDTQYF. The CDR3 DNA reads TGTGCCAGTGCCCCCCTAGCGGGGGGATACACAGATACGCAGTATTTT.

In this sample, this clone turned up once. V is TRBV11-3 and J is TRBJ2-1, with D possibly matching TRBD2 (5 bases). From germline, CDR1 is SGHNT and CDR2 YENEEA. Trimming shortened V by 5 bases and J by 5 bases, and 19 bases separated the two germline ends. This CDR3 has 16 residues. In DNA, the CDR3 is TGTGCCAGCAGCAATTTGGGCGGGCTGCAAGACAATGAGCAGTTCTTC. Protein: CASSNLGGLQDNEQFF.

The V and J genes are TRBV4-1 and TRBJ1-3; TRBD1 might be the D (5 bases). From germline, CDR1 is MGHRA and CDR2 YSYEKL. The CDR3 extends over 16 amino acids. The ends were cut back, 0 bases at V and 3 bases at J, with 12 bases in the middle. This CDR3 reads CASSQDPGFSGNTIYF. The CDR3 nucleotides are TGCGCCAGCAGCCAAGATCCAGGGTTCAGTGGAAACACCATATATTTT.

The chain is built from TRBV9 and TRBJ1-2; perhaps TRBD1 as D (5 bases). The germline V gene encodes CDR1 SGDLS and CDR2 YYNGEE. V was shortened by 1 base and J by 8 bases, with 12 bases between the two germline ends. The CDR3 length is 13 residues. The CDR3 is CASSVNRLLGYTF. CDR3 in DNA: TGTGCCAGCAGCGTAAACAGGTTGTTGGGCTACACCTTC.

J is TRBJ2-7 and V is TRBV5-1; 7 positions match TRBD2. The CDR3 loop spans 15 amino acids. Unmatched junction bases numbered 13, after V lost 5 bases and J lost 5 bases. Germline CDR1 and CDR2: SGHRS and YFSETQ. The CDR3 sequence: CASRRVGGFSDEQYF. CDR3 nucleotide sequence: TGCGCCAGCAGACGTGTGGGGGGGTTTTCTGACGAGCAGTACTTC. The complete variable domain, with remaining parts taken from reference TRBV5-1 and TRBJ2-7, reads KAGVTQTPRYLIKTRGQQVTLSCSPISGHRSVSWYQQTPGQGLQFLFEYFSETQRNKGNFPGRFSGRQFSNSRSEMNVSTLELGDSALYLCASRRVGGFSDEQYFGPGTRLTVT.

The gene calls are TRBV12-3 or TRBV12-4 and TRBJ2-3; TRBD1 is a possible D gene (5 bases). The ends were cut back, 2 bases at V and 5 bases at J, with 5 bases in the middle. CDR3 length equals 12 residues. This CDR3 is CASSLRGDTQYF. The CDR3 nucleotides are TGTGCCAGCAGTTTAAGGGGAGATACGCAGTATTTT.

The CDR3 DNA is TGTGCCAGCAGCTTAGAGCCAGGCCTGAACACTGAAGCTTTCTTT. It codes for CASSLEPGLNTEAFF. The chain recombines TRBV7-6 with TRBJ1-1; D call uncertain. V was trimmed by 1 base and J by 0 bases, leaving 9 bases between them. The CDR3 length is 15 residues. Germline V gives CDR1 SGHVS, CDR2 FNYEAQ.

V gene TRBV7-8 combines with J gene TRBJ1-2; D uncertain. The ends were cut back, 3 bases at V and 6 bases at J, with 8 bases in the middle. Germline V gene lookup returns CDR1 SGHVS and CDR2 FQNEAQ. This CDR3 region has 12 residues. The CDR3 reads CASSFGGDGYTF. The CDR3 DNA reads TGTGCCAGCAGCTTTGGAGGAGATGGCTACACCTTC.

With respect to this clone: Additional DNA sequences in this sample encode the identical CDR3. The V gene is TRBV5-1, the J gene TRBJ1-2, with 7 bases that match TRBD1. V lost 5 bases to trimming and J lost 2 bases; unmatched junction nucleotides: 6. Per germline, CDR1 SGHRS and CDR2 YFSETQ. The CDR3 has 14 residues. The chain's CDR3 is CASSLQDRNYGYTF. The CDR3 nucleotides read TGCGCCAGCAGTTTACAGGACAGGAACTATGGCTACACCTTC.

V usage is TRBV20-1 and J usage is TRBJ2-3; TRBD2 matches at 11 bases. Per germline, CDR1 DFQATT and CDR2 SNEGSKA (reference sequence). CDR3 length: 16 amino acids. Trimming removed 3 bases from V and 3 bases from J; junction bases left unmatched: 8. CDR3 sequence reads: CSASHSASGRTDTQYF. As DNA, the CDR3 is TGCAGTGCTAGTCATTCGGCTAGCGGGAGGACAGATACGCAGTATTTT.

The chain recombines TRBV2 with TRBJ2-7, with D possibly being TRBD1 (6 bases). Germline-derived CDR1 and CDR2 are SNHLY and FYNNEI. V was cut by 6 bases and J by 0 bases, with 12 bases left in between. CDR3 length equals 14 residues. CDR3: CASRGQGLSYEQYF. DNA of the CDR3: TGTGCCAGCAGGGGGCAGGGGCTCTCCTACGAGCAGTACTTC.

The chain links TRBV18 to TRBJ2-1; the match to TRBD1 covers 9 bases. The trim removed 6 bases at V and 6 bases at J, leaving 12 bases unmatched. Per germline, CDR1 KGHSH and CDR2 LQKENI. The CDR3 loop spans 16 amino acids. The CDR3 DNA reads as TGTGCCAGCTCTGACGAACAGGGGGCGGCTGGCAATGAGCAGTTCTTC. It codes for CASSDEQGAAGNEQFF.

The rearrangement joins TRBV4-3 to TRBJ2-2, with 11 bases that match TRBD2. The CDR3 is made up of 18 amino acids. Trimming removed 0 bases from V and 7 bases from J; junction bases left unmatched: 10. The germline CDR1 and CDR2 sequences are LGHNA and YSLEER. CDR3 DNA sequence: TGCGCCAGCAGCCAAGATCCCACTAGCGGGAGTCTGAACGGGGAGCTGTTTTTT. It specifies CASSQDPTSGSLNGELFF.

This clone has a handful of counts. The V call is TRBV12-3 or TRBV12-4, the J call TRBJ1-1, with D unclear. The CDR3 runs 12 residues. Trimming took off 3 bases at V and 5 bases at J, with 7 bases between the two ends. The CDR3 loop is CASSFQRTEAFF. CDR3 coding DNA: TGTGCCAGCAGTTTCCAGCGTACTGAAGCTTTCTTT.

The V call is TRBV14, the J call TRBJ2-2; D perhaps matches TRBD2 (5 bases). Trimming pared 4 bases from V and 4 bases from J, leaving 7 bases between. Germline CDR1 reads SGHDN; CDR2 reads FVKESK. The CDR3 runs to 13 residues. DNA for the CDR3: TGTGCCAGCAGCCGGGAGCGCACCGGGGAGCTGTTTTTT. This encodes CASSRERTGELFF. The full variable domain, with the rest looked up from reference TRBV14 and TRBJ2-2, is EAGVTQFPSHSVIEKGQTVTLRCDPISGHDNLYWYRRVMGKEIKFLLHFVKESKQDESGMPNNRFLAERTGGTYSTLKVQPAELEDSGVYFCASSRERTGELFFGEGSRLTVL.

The chain recombines TRBV7-2 with TRBJ1-5; perhaps TRBD1 as D (5 bases). This CDR3 region has 15 residues. Germline CDR1 reads SGHTA; CDR2 reads FQGNSA. Trimming cost V 5 bases and J 4 bases, with 15 bases left between them. The CDR3 region is CASSEPGLTNQPQHF. The DNA of the CDR3 is TGTGCCAGCAGCGAACCGGGACTCACGAATCAGCCCCAGCATTTT.

The V gene is TRBV28, the J gene TRBJ2-7; 8 nucleotides line up with TRBD2. J lost 3 bases, V lost 8 bases, and 12 bases had no gene match. The V gene's germline CDR1 is MDHEN and CDR2 SYDVKM. The CDR3 totals 15 residues. The CDR3 reads CASGSGAGAYYEQYF. The CDR3 DNA reads as TGTGCCAGCGGATCGGGAGCGGGGGCATACTACGAGCAGTACTTC.